This TCR beta chain was identified during a study of blood T cell repertoires in COVID-19. Study background: The study drew acute and convalescent COVID-19 samples from the United States, Italy and Spain. PBMCs, B-cell-depleted T cells, or T cells were the source of the cDNA or gDNA that made up the material.

Germline V lookup: CDR1 LNHDA, CDR2 SQIVND (reference sequence). The CDR3 consists of 17 residues. The V gene end was trimmed by 0 bases and the J gene end by 3 bases; junction bases not matched to a gene: 8. In the study's own analysis: Reference gene primers were amplified, and this amplification served to estimate nucleated cell counts. Repertoires were generated with immunoSEQ multiplex PCR, while TCRdb's copy carries only in-frame clones and drops some. V and J calls and clone size are given by that table; D and trimming were obtained from the DNA. The sample comprises 250,000 or so clones, 70% to 90% of which are singletons, and 0.9% to 1% rests with the top ten.

Source material: peripheral blood. The rearrangement joins TRBV19 to TRBJ2-3; 8 bases match TRBD2. The sequence was obtained from a woman aged 40 to 49 who had recovered from COVID-19. The CDR3 bases are TGTGCCAGTAGTATAGATCATGCGGGAGGAGGGACAGATACGCAGTATTTT. Translation gives CASSIDHAGGGTDTQYF.